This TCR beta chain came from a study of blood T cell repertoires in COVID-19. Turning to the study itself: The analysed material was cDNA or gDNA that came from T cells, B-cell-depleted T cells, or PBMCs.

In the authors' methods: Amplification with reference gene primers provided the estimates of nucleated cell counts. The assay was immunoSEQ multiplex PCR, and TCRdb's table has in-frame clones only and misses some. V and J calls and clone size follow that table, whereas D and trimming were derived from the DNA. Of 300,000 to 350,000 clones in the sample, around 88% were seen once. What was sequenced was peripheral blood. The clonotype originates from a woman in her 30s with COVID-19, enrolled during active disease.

The CDR3 DNA follows: TGTGCCAGCAGCTTGGGAGTTTTGGGCGGACGACAGAAAGGAGAGACCCAGTACTTC. Its translation is CASSLGVLGGRQKGETQYF. V gene TRBV5-5 combines with J gene TRBJ2-5, with TRBD1 as a possible D gene (5 bases). The CDR3 runs to 19 residues. Germline V gene sequence: CDR1 SGHKS, CDR2 YYEKEE (reference sequence). V was cut by 0 bases and J by 4 bases, with 25 bases left in between. The full variable domain, in which reference TRBV5-5 and TRBJ2-5 provide the parts outside the CDR3, is DAGVTQSPTHLIKTRGQQVTLRCSPISGHKSVSWYQQVLGQGPQFIFQYYEKEERGRGNFPDRFSARQFPNYSSELNVNALLLGDSALYLCASSLGVLGGRQKGETQYFGPGTRLLVL.